What follows are 13 T cell receptor beta chains derived from one specimen sequenced in a study of blood T cell repertoires in COVID-19. Profiling relied on immunoSEQ multiplex PCR, and the TCRdb table lists in-frame clones only, not all of them. This table holds 65,000 to 70,000 clones, less than 90% found once. Sequenced material: peripheral blood. The receptors come from a man aged 80 or over with acute or convalescent COVID-19.

The rearrangement uses TRBV11-3 and TRBJ2-7, with 12 bases matching TRBD2. Trimming cost V 6 bases and J 7 bases; bases outside gene matches: 7. Germline CDR1 SGHNT, CDR2 YENEEA. This CDR3 is 14 amino acids long. The CDR3 spells CASRRLAGEFEQYF. The CDR3 DNA is TGTGCCAGCAGGAGACTAGCGGGAGAGTTTGAGCAGTACTTC.

The table lists this clone with a few counts. The chain has TRBV11-2 and TRBJ2-7; 10 nucleotides match TRBD2. The V gene's germline CDR1 is SGHAT and CDR2 FQNNGV. J was trimmed by 3 bases and V by 0 bases; bases with no gene match: 2. The CDR3 totals 15 residues. The CDR3 region has the DNA TGTGCCAGCAGCTTAGAACTAGCGGGGAGCTACGAGCAGTACTTC. This encodes CASSLELAGSYEQYF.

The chain has TRBV5-8 and TRBJ2-7; TRBD2 matches 9 bases. The germline V gene encodes CDR1 SGHTS and CDR2 YDEGEE. V was clipped by 1 base and J by 7 bases; unmatched bases: 12. CDR3 length: 16 amino acids. The CDR3 region is CASSLTAGGPVSEQYF. DNA for the CDR3: TGTGCCAGCAGCTTGACGGCGGGAGGGCCTGTGAGTGAGCAGTACTTC.

The chain is built from TRBV28 and TRBJ2-7; 8 bases match TRBD1. From germline, CDR1 is MDHEN and CDR2 SYDVKM. J was trimmed by 2 bases and V by 2 bases; bases with no gene match: 11. The CDR3 spans 17 residues. The CDR3 DNA reads TGTGCCAGCAGTTTACGGCAGGGGGCGACCTTCCCCTACGAGCAGTACTTC. Encoded protein: CASSLRQGATFPYEQYF.

The chain links TRBV11-2 to TRBJ2-2; D gene uncertain. Trimming cost V 3 bases and J 5 bases, with 4 bases left between them. The CDR3 spans 12 residues. Per the germline V gene, CDR1 is SGHAT and CDR2 is FQNNGV. DNA for the CDR3: TGTGCCAGCAGCTTTCAAACCGGGGAGCTGTTTTTT. Translation gives CASSFQTGELFF.

This rearrangement joins TRBV6-5 to TRBJ2-7; the match to TRBD2 covers 8 bases. Germline-derived CDR1 and CDR2 are MNHEY and SVGAGI. V dropped 6 bases and J dropped 1; count of bases not matched to a gene: 5. The CDR3 is made up of 14 amino acids. The CDR3 sequence is CASSDRGGSYEQYF. The CDR3 DNA follows: TGTGCCAGCAGCGACCGCGGGGGGTCCTACGAGCAGTACTTC.

This chain connects TRBV9 to TRBJ2-1; TRBD2 matches 9 bases. The CDR3 contains 16 residues. Trimming removed 4 bases from V and 0 bases from J; junction bases left unmatched: 5. Germline-derived CDR1 and CDR2 are SGDLS and YYNGEE. The CDR3 sequence: CASSSRSGSSYNEQFF. The CDR3 coding sequence is TGTGCCAGCAGCTCTCGTAGCGGGAGCTCCTACAATGAGCAGTTCTTC. The variable domain in full, completed from reference TRBV9 and TRBJ2-1, reads DSGVTQTPKHLITATGQRVTLRCSPRSGDLSVYWYQQSLDQGLQFLIQYYNGEERAKGNILERFSAQQFPDLHSELNLSSLELGDSALYFCASSSRSGSSYNEQFFGPGTRLTVL.

This chain uses TRBV4-3 with TRBJ1-1, with TRBD1 matching 12 bases. The CDR3 contains 16 residues. Germline values: CDR1 LGHNA, CDR2 YSLEER. Trimming cost V 5 bases and J 0 bases; bases outside gene matches: 4. CDR3 DNA sequence: TGCGCCAGCAGCGGGACAGGGGGCGCGGTGAACACTGAAGCTTTCTTT. Protein product: CASSGTGGAVNTEAFF.

This chain joins TRBV27 and TRBJ1-1, with a tentative D call TRBD1 (5 bases). The length of the CDR3 is 14 residues. The V and J ends lost 3 bases and 5 bases respectively, with 13 bases between them. The V gene's germline CDR1 is MNHEY and CDR2 SMNVEV (reference sequence). The CDR3 sequence: CASSFNPGGTEAFF. The CDR3 DNA reads TGTGCCAGCAGTTTTAATCCCGGGGGGACTGAAGCTTTCTTT.

This rearrangement joins TRBV29-1 to TRBJ1-1; 8 nucleotides agree with TRBD1. This CDR3 has 16 residues. The trim removed 7 bases at V and 0 bases at J, leaving 13 bases unmatched. Germline V lookup: CDR1 SQVTM, CDR2 ANQGSEA. The CDR3 nucleotides are TGCAGCGCCGGACAGGGAGGGGCTGGAATGAACACTGAAGCTTTCTTT. The encoded protein is CSAGQGGAGMNTEAFF.

V and J are TRBV9 and TRBJ2-1; D gene unclear. Trimming shortened V by 3 bases and J by 10 bases, and 8 bases separated the two germline ends. The CDR3 is 11 amino acids. Germline CDR1 SGDLS, CDR2 YYNGEE. CDR3: CASSGGVEQFF. In DNA form, the CDR3 reads TGTGCCAGCAGCGGAGGTGTGGAGCAGTTCTTC.

The V and J genes are TRBV30 and TRBJ1-2, with 10 nucleotides matching TRBD1. V lost 3 bases and J lost 4; bases outside the gene matches: 2. This CDR3 has 13 amino acids. The germline V gene has CDR1 GTSNPN and CDR2 SVGIG (reference sequence). CDR3 protein: CAWSRQGAYGYTF. In nucleotides, the CDR3 is TGTGCCTGGAGCCGACAGGGGGCCTATGGCTACACCTTC.

This clone was observed once. This chain uses TRBV19 with TRBJ1-2, with TRBD1 identical over 8 bases. Germline trimming cut 2 bases from V and 1 base from J; bases unmatched to any gene: 9. CDR1 LNHDA and CDR2 SQIVND come from the germline V gene (reference sequence). The CDR3 covers 17 residues. The CDR3: CASSISQGALRNYGYTF. The CDR3 nucleotides read TGTGCCAGTAGTATATCCCAGGGGGCCCTACGTAACTATGGCTACACCTTC.